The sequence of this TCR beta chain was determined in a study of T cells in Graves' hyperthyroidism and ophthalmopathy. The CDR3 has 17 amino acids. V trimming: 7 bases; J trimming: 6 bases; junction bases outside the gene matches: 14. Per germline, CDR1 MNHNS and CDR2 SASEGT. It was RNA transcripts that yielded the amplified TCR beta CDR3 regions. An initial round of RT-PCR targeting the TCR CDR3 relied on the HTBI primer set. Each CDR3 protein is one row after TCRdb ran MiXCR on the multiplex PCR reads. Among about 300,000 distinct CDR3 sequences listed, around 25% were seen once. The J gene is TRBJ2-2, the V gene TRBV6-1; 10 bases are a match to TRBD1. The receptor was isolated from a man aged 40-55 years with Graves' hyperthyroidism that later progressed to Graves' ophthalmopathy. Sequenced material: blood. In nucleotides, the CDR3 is TGTGCCAGCACACCTTCTCCGGGACAGGGGAATGCCGGGGAGCTGTTTTTT. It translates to CASTPSPGQGNAGELFF.